The 18 T cell receptor beta chains given below trace back to one sample, sequenced in a study of CD8+ T cells in alopecia areata. Sample treatment: oral pan-JAK inhibitor, 5-10 mg twice daily. Isolated RNA was reverse transcribed into cDNA used as the sequencing template. Measured with immunoSEQ multiplex PCR; TCRdb has only the in-frame clones, and not every one. The sample records more than 200,000 clones, approximately 45% being singletons. The specimen comprised CD4+ T cells sorted from blood, sampled at roughly week 36, from a patient treated with tofacitinib. These receptors were taken from a human donor with alopecia areata.

Concerning this clone: Other DNA sequences in this sample translate to the same CDR3. V gene TRBV29-1 combines with J gene TRBJ2-7, with 11 positions matching TRBD2. The CDR3 totals 13 residues. Per germline, CDR1 SQVTM and CDR2 ANQGSEA. Trimming took 4 bases from V and 3 from J; bases not matched to a gene: 2. CDR3 in DNA: TGCAGCGTTGGAACTAGCGGGAGCTACGAGCAGTACTTC. Translation gives CSVGTSGSYEQYF.

This clone was seen only a few times. The chain joins TRBV6-1 to TRBJ2-7, with TRBD2 as a possible D gene (5 bases). The CDR3 totals 15 residues. V was shortened by 1 base and J by 3 bases, with 13 bases between the two germline ends. The V gene's germline CDR1 is MNHNS and CDR2 SASEGT. DNA of the CDR3: TGTGCCAGCAGTGAAGGGGCTGGAGGATTCTACGAGCAGTACTTC. Translating it yields CASSEGAGGFYEQYF.

The V call is TRBV30, the J call TRBJ2-2; D might be TRBD1 (6 bases). Trimming cost V 2 bases and J 2 bases, with 12 bases left between them. Looked up from germline, CDR1 is GTSNPN and CDR2 is SVGIG (reference sequence). The CDR3 is 15 residues long. The CDR3 DNA is TGTGCCTGGAGTAGGTCAGGGGTTAACACCGGGGAGCTGTTTTTT. This translates into CAWSRSGVNTGELFF.

The rearrangement joins TRBV30 to TRBJ2-3; no reliable D call. CDR3 length: 17 residues. The germline CDR1 and CDR2 sequences are GTSNPN and SVGIG (reference sequence). Deletions cut 0 bases from V and 1 base from J, with 17 bases between. CDR3 in DNA: TGTGCCTGGAGTGTACGGAGAAGTGGCTTCGGCACAGATACGCAGTATTTT. Residues: CAWSVRRSGFGTDTQYF.

This clone was counted only a few times. This chain uses TRBV7-2 with TRBJ2-3; D is uncertain. CDR1 is SGHTA, CDR2 FQGNSA, per germline. The length of the CDR3 is 16 residues. Trimming left V 6 bases short and J 4 bases short, with 20 bases between. Here the CDR3 DNA reads TGTGCCAGCAGGTCCCAGGCTCCCGGTTTTGCAGATACGCAGTATTTT. It is translated as CASRSQAPGFADTQYF.

The V gene is TRBV15, the J gene TRBJ2-3, with 7 bases fitting TRBD1. CDR3 length: 15 amino acids. After removal of 0 bases from V and 6 bases from J, the junction contained 6 bases not matched to a gene. Germline CDR1 reads LNHNV; CDR2 reads YYDKDF (reference sequence). The CDR3 sequence: CATSRDDRVLDTQYF. For the CDR3, the DNA is TGTGCCACCAGCAGAGATGACAGGGTGTTGGATACGCAGTATTTT.

This clone occurred many times. The V and J genes are TRBV25-1 and TRBJ2-7, with D perhaps TRBD1 or TRBD2 (5 bases each). Trimming took 5 bases from V and 2 from J, leaving 16 bases between them. Germline CDR1 MGHDK, CDR2 SYGVNS. The CDR3 contains 15 residues. CDR3 nucleotides: TGTGCCAGCAGTTCATCCGGGACCGATACCTACGAGCAGTACTTC. Its protein product is CASSSSGTDTYEQYF.

The J gene is TRBJ2-1, the V gene TRBV29-1; TRBD2 matches 10 bases. The CDR3 runs 15 residues. The germline V gene encodes CDR1 SQVTM and CDR2 ANQGSEA. V was pared by 6 bases and J by 4 bases, with 9 bases of the junction left unmatched. CDR3 coding DNA: TGCAGCGTCGGGACTCCTAGCGGGAGATACAATGAGCAGTTCTTC. Encoded protein: CSVGTPSGRYNEQFF.

This rearrangement joins TRBV5-1 to TRBJ1-5; weak D call: TRBD1 (5 bases). Germline V CDR1 and CDR2: SGHRS, YFSETQ. There are 13 residues in the CDR3. The V gene lost 3 bases and the J gene lost 8 bases, with 12 bases spanning the gap. The CDR3 DNA follows: TGCGCCAGCAGCTCCGATTTGGGGGAGCCCCAGCATTTT. This translates into CASSSDLGEPQHF.

The chain carries TRBV29-1 and TRBJ2-1, with D uncertain. There are 12 residues in the CDR3. Trimming stripped 2 bases from V and 10 bases from J, with 12 bases between. Germline V gives CDR1 SQVTM, CDR2 ANQGSEA. The CDR3 loop is CSVESSAWEQFF. CDR3 coding DNA: TGCAGCGTTGAAAGCTCAGCTTGGGAGCAGTTCTTC.

The rearrangement joins TRBV29-1 to TRBJ2-1; D gene uncertain. Trimming cost V 4 bases and J 0 bases, with 10 bases left between them. The CDR3 loop spans 14 amino acids. Germline CDR1 reads SQVTM; CDR2 reads ANQGSEA. DNA of the CDR3: TGCAGCGTTGGAGGCCGCTCCTCCTACAATGAGCAGTTCTTC. Its protein is CSVGGRSSYNEQFF.

This chain uses TRBV30 with TRBJ1-4; D remains ambiguous. V was cut by 2 bases and J by 11 bases, with 9 bases left in between. CDR3 size: 11 residues. The germline V gene encodes CDR1 GTSNPN and CDR2 SVGIG (reference sequence). The CDR3 is CAWSNLEKLFF. CDR3 DNA: TGTGCCTGGAGTAATCTGGAGAAACTGTTTTTT.

Here the CDR3 DNA reads TGTGCCAGCAGCTTGGCTAGCGGTTACGAGCAGTACTTC. Translation gives CASSLASGYEQYF. The V call is TRBV5-4, the J call TRBJ2-7; 7 bases align to TRBD2. There are 13 residues in the CDR3. V dropped 0 bases and J dropped 4; count of bases not matched to a gene: 1. Germline V gene lookup returns CDR1 SGHNT and CDR2 YYREEE (reference sequence).

Worth noting for this clone: The sample holds other DNA sequences that translate to the same CDR3. The rearrangement uses TRBV20-1 and TRBJ2-7; possibly TRBD2 for D (6 bases). V was cut by 6 bases and J by 3 bases, with 6 bases left in between. The CDR3 sequence is 10 residues long. Germline V gene sequence: CDR1 DFQATT, CDR2 SNEGSKA (reference sequence). CDR3 DNA: TGCAGTGCCGGGAGCTACGAGCAGTACTTC. It translates to CSAGSYEQYF.

Ten or more counts support this clone. The chain couples TRBV28 to TRBJ2-3; a possible D gene is TRBD1 (6 bases). The CDR3 contains 14 residues. Germline CDR1 is MDHEN and CDR2 is SYDVKM. Trimming removed 8 bases from V and 4 bases from J, with 16 bases in between. The CDR3 sequence: CASLDRQGSDTQYF. Here the CDR3 DNA reads TGTGCCAGCCTTGACAGGCAAGGGTCAGATACGCAGTATTTT.

This sequence joins TRBV10-3 and TRBJ2-5; 9 bases are a match to TRBD2. V trimming: 0 bases; J trimming: 2 bases; junction bases outside the gene matches: 4. In germline, CDR1 is ENHRY, CDR2 SYGVKD. The CDR3 extends over 16 amino acids. The CDR3 bases are TGTGCCATCAGTGAGTCGACTAGCGGACAACAAGAGACCCAGTACTTC. Its translation is CAISESTSGQQETQYF.

On this clone itself: The same CDR3 also results from other DNA sequences found in this sample. The chain couples TRBV7-2 to TRBJ2-7; D is uncertain. The germline V gene has CDR1 SGHTA and CDR2 FQGNSA. Between the trimmed V and J ends, which lost 5 bases and 0 bases, there was a span of 5 bases. The CDR3 loop spans 12 amino acids. CDR3 in DNA: TGTGCCAGCAGCCTTAGCTCCTACGAGCAGTACTTC. This sequence encodes CASSLSSYEQYF. Variable domain in full (rest from reference TRBV7-2 and TRBJ2-7): GAGVSQSPSNKVTEKGKDVELRCDPISGHTALYWYRQSLGQGLEFLIYFQGNSAPDKSGLPSDRFSAERTGGSVSTLTIQRTQQEDSAVYLCASSLSSYEQYFGPGTRLTVT.

The genes are TRBV28 and TRBJ2-5; TRBD2 is a possible D gene (5 bases). Germline V CDR1 and CDR2: MDHEN, SYDVKM. The CDR3 consists of 13 residues. The V end was cut by 2 bases, the J end by 4 bases, with 8 bases between. CDR3 protein: CASSLTDLETQYF. Here the CDR3 DNA reads TGTGCCAGCAGTTTAACGGACTTAGAGACCCAGTACTTC.